The 23 T cell receptor beta chains below come from one sample, sequenced in a study of STAT3 mutations in large granular lymphocyte leukemia (dated by TCRdb to about 2019). General conclusions and limits of the study: Every T-LGLL patient showed at least one immunodominant TCRbeta clonotype, and about half showed multiple immunodominant subclonotypes.

Libraries were built with the immunoSEQ multiplex PCR assay. TCRdb obtained this table from immuneACCESS and retained in-frame rearrangements with V and J assigned. These tables miss some clones; where compared with another copy, unresolved V genes account for less than half of the shortfall, and the remainder is unexplained. The sample has approximately 8,000 clones on record, 91% of them singletons. About half of the sample lies in the top ten. These receptors are not linked to any known antigen. Source material: peripheral blood mononuclear cells. The receptors stem from a man between 50 and 59 years old with T-cell large granular lymphocyte leukemia. Some clones in this sample may be carry-over from other donors' samples. The age is the age at diagnosis.

This chain uses TRBV25-1 with TRBJ2-4, with D possibly being TRBD1 (6 bases). Trimming shortened V by 7 bases and J by 6 bases, and 13 bases separated the two germline ends. Per the germline V gene, CDR1 is MGHDK and CDR2 is SYGVNS. There are 13 residues in the CDR3. The CDR3 loop reads CASTHDRRNIQYF. As DNA, the CDR3 is TGTGCCAGCACCCATGACAGGAGAAACATTCAGTACTTC.

The gene calls are TRBV5-4 and TRBJ1-1, with D hard to call. Germline assignment: CDR1 SGHNT and CDR2 YYREEE (reference sequence). This CDR3 is built from 15 residues. The V gene lost 4 bases and the J gene lost 0 bases, with 13 bases spanning the gap. CDR3 region: CASSGSPSMNTEAFF. CDR3 coding DNA: TGTGCCAGCAGCGGATCACCCTCAATGAACACTGAAGCTTTCTTT.

V gene TRBV25-1 combines with J gene TRBJ2-2; 7 nucleotides line up with TRBD2. The germline gives CDR1 MGHDK, CDR2 SYGVNS. The V gene end was trimmed by 4 bases and the J gene end by 7 bases; junction bases not matched to a gene: 3. The CDR3 is 13 amino acids. The CDR3 nucleotides read TGTGCCAGCAGTGCGGGGGGTGGCGGGGAGCTGTTTTTT. It specifies CASSAGGGGELFF. The whole variable domain, filled in from reference TRBV25-1 and TRBJ2-2, reads EADIYQTPRYLVIGTGKKITLECSQTMGHDKMYWYQQDPGMELHLIHYSYGVNSTEKGDLSSESTVSRIRTEHFPLTLESARPSHTSQYLCASSAGGGGELFFGEGSRLTVL.

The rearrangement uses TRBV28 and TRBJ2-5, with 7 bases that match TRBD1. Per the germline V gene, CDR1 is MDHEN and CDR2 is SYDVKM. The CDR3 has 15 residues. The ends lost 3 bases at V and 5 bases at J; junction bases unmatched: 9. Here the CDR3 reads CASSFLLGGGETQYF. CDR3 nucleotides: TGTGCCAGCAGTTTCCTCCTAGGGGGCGGGGAGACCCAGTACTTC.

The J gene is TRBJ2-7, the V gene TRBV4-3; D is possibly TRBD2 (5 bases). The germline V gene encodes CDR1 LGHNA and CDR2 YSLEER. The CDR3 spans 15 residues. The germline V and J ends were trimmed by 3 bases and 0 bases, with 12 bases remaining between them. The CDR3 loop reads CASSQAGGYSYEQYF. The CDR3 coding sequence is TGCGCCAGCAGCCAGGCGGGCGGGTACTCCTACGAGCAGTACTTC.

The chain employs TRBV2 and TRBJ2-7; D ambiguous. The length of the CDR3 is 14 residues. Trimming shortened V by 1 base and J by 4 bases, and 11 bases separated the two germline ends. Germline V gene data show CDR1 as SNHLY and CDR2 as FYNNEI. This CDR3 reads CASSEDVGRYEQYF. CDR3 DNA sequence: TGTGCCAGCAGTGAAGACGTTGGCAGGTACGAGCAGTACTTC.

This chain joins TRBV6-4 and TRBJ2-1; D may match TRBD1 or TRBD2 (5 bases each). The length of the CDR3 is 14 residues. Trimming left V 6 bases short and J 5 bases short, with 14 bases between. CDR1 MRHNA and CDR2 SNTAGT come from the germline V gene. The CDR3 reads CASSEGRDHNEQFF. The CDR3 DNA sequence: TGTGCCAGCAGCGAAGGCAGGGACCACAATGAGCAGTTCTTC.

The rearrangement uses TRBV29-1 and TRBJ1-2; the D is unclear. V lost 3 bases, J lost 8 bases, and 10 bases lay in between. Germline loops: CDR1 SQVTM, CDR2 ANQGSEA. The CDR3 loop spans 11 amino acids. In nucleotides, the CDR3 is TGCAGCGTTGATTCGGGAGGCGGCTACACCTTC. Residues: CSVDSGGGYTF. Variable domain in full (rest from reference TRBV29-1 and TRBJ1-2): SAVISQKPSRDICQRGTSLTIQCQVDSQVTMMFWYRQQPGQSLTLIATANQGSEATYESGFVIDKFPISRPNLTFSTLTVSNMSPEDSSIYLCSVDSGGGYTFGSGTRLTVV.

The V and J genes are TRBV19 and TRBJ2-3, with D unclear. Germline V lookup: CDR1 LNHDA, CDR2 SQIVND (reference sequence). The V end was cut by 1 base, the J end by 5 bases, with 7 bases between. The CDR3 consists of 13 residues. The CDR3 bases are TGTGCCAGTAGTATAGTGCCGCTAGATACGCAGTATTTT. This sequence encodes CASSIVPLDTQYF.

This sequence joins TRBV2 and TRBJ2-5; 9 positions match TRBD2. This CDR3 has 15 residues. Losses at the gene ends were 2 bases for V and 5 bases for J; bases not matched to a gene: 6. Germline V gene lookup returns CDR1 SNHLY and CDR2 FYNNEI. DNA for the CDR3: TGTGCCAGCAGTGAAACCCCCAGCGGGAGGGAGACCCAGTACTTC. Translation: CASSETPSGRETQYF.

V usage is TRBV6-1 and J usage is TRBJ2-5; D may be TRBD1 (6 bases). CDR3 size: 15 residues. Trimming took off 4 bases at V and 5 bases at J, with 17 bases between the two ends. The germline CDR1 and CDR2 sequences are MNHNS and SASEGT. DNA of the CDR3: TGTGCCAGCAGTGGTGGGGGCACCTACGGGGAGACCCAGTACTTC. This gives the protein CASSGGGTYGETQYF.

This clone was seen only once. The chain recombines TRBV5-1 with TRBJ2-2; 10 bases map to TRBD2. Looked up from germline, CDR1 is SGHRS and CDR2 is YFSETQ. V lost 0 bases, J lost 3 bases, and 5 bases stayed unmatched. The CDR3 length is 17 residues. In DNA form, the CDR3 reads TGCGCCAGCAGCTTGGAGTCTAGCGGGAGACACACCGGGGAGCTGTTTTTT. This codes for CASSLESSGRHTGELFF.

The CDR3 region is CASSEEAGGPNEQFF. The CDR3 region has the DNA TGTGCCAGCAGTGAAGAAGCGGGGGGGCCAAATGAGCAGTTCTTC. This rearrangement joins TRBV6-1 to TRBJ2-1; 10 nucleotides line up with TRBD2. The CDR3 spans 15 residues. Germline loops: CDR1 MNHNS, CDR2 SASEGT. V lost 1 base, J lost 7 bases, and 4 bases stayed unmatched.

This clone was detected only a few times. The identical CDR3 is also encoded by other nucleotide sequences in the sample. The V and J genes are TRBV10-2 and TRBJ1-1; D call uncertain. V was cut by 6 bases and J by 5 bases, with 4 bases left in between. The CDR3 sequence is 10 residues long. Germline lookup yields CDR1 WSHSY and CDR2 SAAADI. The CDR3 coding sequence is TGCGCCAGCAGGGGGACTGAAGCTTTCTTT. This gives the protein CASRGTEAFF.

The V call is TRBV30, the J call TRBJ2-7; D not resolved. Germline V gives CDR1 GTSNPN, CDR2 SVGIG (reference sequence). V dropped 8 bases and J dropped 2 bases, with 7 bases sitting between them. The CDR3 loop spans 10 amino acids. CDR3 in amino acids: CAPPTYEQYF. As DNA, the CDR3 is TGTGCCCCCCCTACCTACGAGCAGTACTTC.

The chain joins TRBV6-1 to TRBJ1-2, with D perhaps TRBD1 (5 bases). The CDR3 runs 13 residues. Germline V gives CDR1 MNHNS, CDR2 SASEGT. The germline V and J ends were trimmed by 6 bases and 6 bases, with 14 bases remaining between them. The CDR3, as DNA: TGTGCCAGCAGCTTCGGGGGGGACGATGGCTACACCTTC. It translates to CASSFGGDDGYTF.

This clone was seen once. The chain joins TRBV2 to TRBJ1-2, with D possibly being TRBD1 (5 bases). The V and J ends lost 4 bases and 4 bases respectively, with 13 bases between them. The CDR3 loop spans 14 amino acids. CDR1 and CDR2 from the germline V gene are SNHLY and FYNNEI. The CDR3 spells CASSGQGSTYGYTF. CDR3 sequence (DNA): TGTGCCAGCAGTGGGCAGGGTTCGACCTATGGCTACACCTTC.

This chain joins TRBV29-1 and TRBJ2-3, with TRBD1 as a possible D gene (5 bases). V lost 6 bases, J lost 2 bases, and 15 bases lay in between. Germline V gives CDR1 SQVTM, CDR2 ANQGSEA. The CDR3 has 14 residues. In nucleotides, the CDR3 is TGCAGCGTGGCTGCAGGGTCTATCACAGATACGCAGTATTTT. Its protein is CSVAAGSITDTQYF.

The chain has TRBV4-2 and TRBJ1-6, with 9 bases matching TRBD1. The CDR3 contains 17 residues. From germline, CDR1 is LGHNA and CDR2 YNFKEQ. Losses at the gene ends were 2 bases for V and 6 bases for J; bases not matched to a gene: 8. In DNA, the CDR3 is TGTGCCAGCAGCCAAAATCGAGGGACAGGGCTTAATTCACCCCTCCACTTT. Amino acid sequence: CASSQNRGTGLNSPLHF.

This chain uses TRBV5-4 with TRBJ2-7, with 9 bases fitting TRBD1. V dropped 2 bases and J dropped 3; count of bases not matched to a gene: 9. This CDR3 region has 16 residues. Germline V gene sequence: CDR1 SGHNT, CDR2 YYREEE (reference sequence). CDR3 sequence reads: CASSLGHGTGIYEQYF. Written as DNA, the CDR3 is TGTGCCAGCAGCTTAGGTCACGGGACAGGGATCTACGAGCAGTACTTC.

V is TRBV5-8 and J is TRBJ2-1, with D unresolved. From germline, CDR1 is SGHTS and CDR2 YDEGEE. V gave up 1 base and J gave up 4 bases, with 6 bases separating them. The CDR3 length is 13 residues. The DNA of the CDR3 is TGTGCCAGCAGCTTGAGTCAGTACAATGAGCAGTTCTTC. It translates to CASSLSQYNEQFF.

The sample holds one count of this clone. The chain recombines TRBV18 with TRBJ1-4; D is undetermined. Trimming took 0 bases from V and 2 from J, leaving 13 bases between them. This CDR3 region has 17 residues. The germline gives CDR1 KGHSH, CDR2 LQKENI. CDR3 sequence reads: CASSPPWAQLTNEKLFF. The CDR3, as DNA: TGTGCCAGCTCACCACCCTGGGCCCAGCTGACTAATGAAAAACTGTTTTTT.

The chain joins TRBV5-6 to TRBJ1-2, with D unresolved. Germline V gene sequence: CDR1 SGHDT, CDR2 YYEEEE. V was shortened by 2 bases and J by 3 bases, with 5 bases between the two germline ends. This CDR3 contains 12 residues. For the CDR3, the DNA is TGTGCCAGCAGCTTCGGAGACTATGGCTACACCTTC. Translating it yields CASSFGDYGYTF.